The rows below give T cell receptor beta chains drawn from one sample of a study of shared clonotypes between healthy human individuals. The method was immunoSEQ multiplex PCR; TCRdb's version includes in-frame clones alone and lacks a portion of them. This sample carries 2 million to 3 million clones, approximately 93% of them seen once, and the ten largest clones take about 0.39%. What was sequenced was naive CD4+ T cells from PBMCs. These receptors were taken from a man younger than 35 in good health. Some clones in this sample may be carry-over from other donors' samples. Both conserved end residues are part of each CDR3. Each record gives: V gene, clone size, CDR3 protein. Size is stated for part of the rows, as once, few or many counts, or as a class when the clone is expanded.

v_call: TRBV18
clone_size: .
cdr3_aa: CASSPTDDSGNTIYF

v_call: TRBV4-3
clone_size: .
cdr3_aa: CASSPRSLQLYNEQFF

v_call: TRBV29-1
clone_size: .
cdr3_aa: CSVRPWHF

v_call: TRBV9
clone_size: .
cdr3_aa: CASSVQGLGYEQYF

v_call: TRBV5-1
clone_size: .
cdr3_aa: CASSSQGGNTEAFF

v_call: TRBV28
clone_size: .
cdr3_aa: CASSFSGDRKQYF

v_call: TRBV11-2
clone_size: .
cdr3_aa: CASSSYSGRRYEQYF

v_call: TRBV2
clone_size: few
cdr3_aa: CASSRQVGNTEAFF

v_call: TRBV10-3
clone_size: once
cdr3_aa: CAISESGPALNQPQHF

v_call: TRBV20-1
clone_size: .
cdr3_aa: CSAFQGDTQYF

v_call: TRBV9
clone_size: .
cdr3_aa: CASSGTTGVDTQYF

v_call: TRBV2
clone_size: .
cdr3_aa: CASSGGTSAYYNEQFF

v_call: TRBV18
clone_size: .
cdr3_aa: CASSPQGDEQFF

v_call: TRBV2
clone_size: .
cdr3_aa: CASSASSGRADTQYF

v_call: TRBV7-7
clone_size: .
cdr3_aa: CASSLVHGYTGELFF

v_call: TRBV28
clone_size: .
cdr3_aa: CASSFQTSPLHF

v_call: TRBV4-1
clone_size: .
cdr3_aa: CASSLQFGGTWETQYF

v_call: TRBV5-1
clone_size: .
cdr3_aa: CASSLDRGHETQYF

v_call: TRBV4-3
clone_size: .
cdr3_aa: CASSQQEGPGGALSDTQYF

v_call: TRBV11-2
clone_size: .
cdr3_aa: CASSLSSTTYEQYF

v_call: TRBV4-2
clone_size: .
cdr3_aa: CASSLFNDIRLGAGANVLTF

v_call: TRBV6-6
clone_size: .
cdr3_aa: CASSSKAGEQYF

v_call: TRBV9
clone_size: .
cdr3_aa: CASSSSGSPYNEQFF

v_call: TRBV5-8
clone_size: .
cdr3_aa: CASSIGDRSTDTQYF

v_call: TRBV6-1
clone_size: .
cdr3_aa: CASSEYGGTEAFF

v_call: TRBV2
clone_size: .
cdr3_aa: CASSEEQMDTEAFF

v_call: TRBV7-2
clone_size: .
cdr3_aa: CASSFDRNQPQHF

v_call: TRBV19
clone_size: .
cdr3_aa: CASSKGNQGTFEKLFF

v_call: TRBV11-2
clone_size: .
cdr3_aa: CASSLVRGGLEQYF

v_call: TRBV11-2
clone_size: .
cdr3_aa: CASSLSPGPIGTGELFF

v_call: TRBV5-6
clone_size: .
cdr3_aa: CASSAGLPTSGFYNEQFF

v_call: TRBV5-6
clone_size: .
cdr3_aa: CASSPGLAGRYNEQFF

v_call: TRBV7-2
clone_size: .
cdr3_aa: CASSLGASGNSYEQYF